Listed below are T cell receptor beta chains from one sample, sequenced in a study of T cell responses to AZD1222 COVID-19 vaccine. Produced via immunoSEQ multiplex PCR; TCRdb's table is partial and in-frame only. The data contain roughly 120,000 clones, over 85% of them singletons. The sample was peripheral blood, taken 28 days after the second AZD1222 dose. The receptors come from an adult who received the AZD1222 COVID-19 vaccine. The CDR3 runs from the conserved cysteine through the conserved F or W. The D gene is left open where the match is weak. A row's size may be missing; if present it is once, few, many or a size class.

cdr3_nt: TGCAGCGTTTCCCGGGACATTTATGGCTACACCTTC; cdr3_aa: CSVSRDIYGYTF; v_call: TRBV29-1; d_call: NA; clone_size: NA; j_call: TRBJ1-2
cdr3_nt: TGTGCCAGCAGCTTGCGGCAGATGAACACTGAAGCTTTCTTT; cdr3_aa: CASSLRQMNTEAFF; v_call: TRBV5-6; d_call: NA; clone_size: NA; j_call: TRBJ1-1
cdr3_nt: TGTGCCAGTAGTATAGGGGCGCAGCGTTCACCCCTCCACTTT; cdr3_aa: CASSIGAQRSPLHF; v_call: TRBV19; d_call: NA; clone_size: NA; j_call: TRBJ1-6
cdr3_nt: TGTGCCAGCCATCAATCACGGACAGGGAGCTATGGCTACACCTTC; cdr3_aa: CASHQSRTGSYGYTF; v_call: TRBV2; d_call: TRBD1; clone_size: NA; j_call: TRBJ1-2
cdr3_nt: TGTGCCAGCGCCAGGGGACCGTCCCCCACCGGGGAGCTGTTTTTT; cdr3_aa: CASARGPSPTGELFF; v_call: TRBV7-3; d_call: NA; clone_size: NA; j_call: TRBJ2-2
cdr3_nt: TGTGCTAGTGGTTTCGGGGAGAACACTGAAGCTTTCTTT; cdr3_aa: CASGFGENTEAFF; v_call: TRBV12-5; d_call: NA; clone_size: NA; j_call: TRBJ1-1
cdr3_nt: TGCGCCAGCTGGCCGGGACAGGCAGCTAACTATGGCTACACCTTC; cdr3_aa: CASWPGQAANYGYTF; v_call: TRBV5-1; d_call: TRBD1; clone_size: NA; j_call: TRBJ1-2
cdr3_nt: TGCAGCGTTGATAGCTCAGATGATGAAGCTTTCTTT; cdr3_aa: CSVDSSDDEAFF; v_call: TRBV29-1; d_call: NA; clone_size: NA; j_call: TRBJ1-1
cdr3_nt: TGTGCCAGCTCACCCGACACTAACTACAATGAGCAGTTCTTC; cdr3_aa: CASSPDTNYNEQFF; v_call: TRBV18; d_call: NA; clone_size: NA; j_call: TRBJ2-1
cdr3_nt: TGTGCCAGCAGGTCTACAGGGGGCGGAACTGAAGCTTTCTTT; cdr3_aa: CASRSTGGGTEAFF; v_call: TRBV7-8; d_call: TRBD1; clone_size: NA; j_call: TRBJ1-1
cdr3_nt: TGCGCCAGCAGCCAAGATTGGCCCCGGGGCGGGTCAGAGACCCAGTACTTC; cdr3_aa: CASSQDWPRGGSETQYF; v_call: TRBV4-1; d_call: NA; clone_size: NA; j_call: TRBJ2-5
cdr3_nt: TGTGCCAGCAGCTGGGAATTAGCGGGGCGGGACGAGCAGTACTTC; cdr3_aa: CASSWELAGRDEQYF; v_call: TRBV7-9; d_call: TRBD2; clone_size: NA; j_call: TRBJ2-7
cdr3_nt: TGTGCCACCAGTGACGCCGGGACAGGGGGATTCGAGCAGTACTTC; cdr3_aa: CATSDAGTGGFEQYF; v_call: TRBV24-1; d_call: TRBD1; clone_size: NA; j_call: TRBJ2-7
cdr3_nt: TGTGCCAGTAGTGTCACTAGCGGGGGTGGAGATACGCAGTATTTT; cdr3_aa: CASSVTSGGGDTQYF; v_call: TRBV19; d_call: TRBD2; clone_size: once; j_call: TRBJ2-3
cdr3_nt: TGTGCCAGCAGCTTTAGGGTAAACACTGAAGCTTTCTTT; cdr3_aa: CASSFRVNTEAFF; v_call: TRBV7-4; d_call: NA; clone_size: NA; j_call: TRBJ1-1
cdr3_nt: TGTGCCAGCAGCGTCAGGGACAGGGGCACAGATACGCAGTATTTT; cdr3_aa: CASSVRDRGTDTQYF; v_call: TRBV5-4; d_call: TRBD1; clone_size: NA; j_call: TRBJ2-3
cdr3_nt: TGTGCCAGCAGCTTCGGCCAGGGGGTGAACTATGGCTACACCTTC; cdr3_aa: CASSFGQGVNYGYTF; v_call: TRBV7-9; d_call: TRBD1; clone_size: NA; j_call: TRBJ1-2
cdr3_nt: TGTGCCAGCAGCCCCCAGGGGATCGGGGAAACTGAAGCTTTCTTT; cdr3_aa: CASSPQGIGETEAFF; v_call: TRBV5-4; d_call: NA; clone_size: NA; j_call: TRBJ1-1
cdr3_nt: TGTGCCAGCAGCTTAACGAAGGACTCTAGCTACAATGAGCAGTTCTTC; cdr3_aa: CASSLTKDSSYNEQFF; v_call: TRBV7-3; d_call: NA; clone_size: NA; j_call: TRBJ2-1
cdr3_nt: TGTGCCAGCAGCGTAAGTTCAGTGAGCACTGAAGCTTTCTTT; cdr3_aa: CASSVSSVSTEAFF; v_call: TRBV9; d_call: NA; clone_size: few; j_call: TRBJ1-1
cdr3_nt: TGTGCCAGCAGTTACGGACAGAGCAATCAGCCCCAGCATTTT; cdr3_aa: CASSYGQSNQPQHF; v_call: TRBV27; d_call: NA; clone_size: NA; j_call: TRBJ1-5
cdr3_nt: TGTGCCAGCAGCTTTGGCTCTGGGCCCCATCATTTT; cdr3_aa: CASSFGSGPHHF; v_call: TRBV7-9; d_call: NA; clone_size: NA; j_call: TRBJ1-5